This entry concerns a single TCR beta chain. Here immunoSEQ multiplex PCR was the method, and the copy in TCRdb shows in-frame clones only, minus some. The sample consists of approximately 63,000 clones, 75% to 95% of them appearing once. This entry comes from a study of T cell changes during pregnancy in multiple sclerosis. The source material was peripheral blood, sampled in the third trimester of pregnancy. The sequence was collected from a female donor in good health, enrolled as a control in a pregnancy study.

CDR3 nucleotides: TGTGCCAGTAGTAGCAGTCAGGGGGGACTGCGCGAAAAACTGTTTTTT. Protein product: CASSSSQGGLREKLFF. The rearrangement joins TRBV19 to TRBJ1-4; TRBD1 matches 7 bases. Per the germline V gene, CDR1 is LNHDA and CDR2 is SQIVND (reference sequence). There are 16 residues in the CDR3. V lost 4 bases and J lost 8; bases outside the gene matches: 13. Based on the CDR3 plus reference TRBV19 and TRBJ1-4, the full variable domain is DGGITQSPKYLFRKEGQNVTLSCEQNLNHDAMYWYRQDPGQGLRLIYYSQIVNDFQKGDIAEGYSVSREKKESFPLTVTSAQKNPTAFYLCASSSSQGGLREKLFFGSGTQLSVL.